This T cell receptor beta chain was identified during a study of T cell responses to AZD1222 COVID-19 vaccine. Findings and caveats of the study: Researchers report vaccine-associated CD4 TCRs spanning spike, with dominance at 160-218 and 743-854. Spike-specific TCR breadth and depth both grew after two AZD1222 doses. White British ancestry dominated among donors, who included more females, and clonal diversity was possibly underestimated. Nearly half of spike-specific TCRs reportedly go after variant regions that carry no mutations.

TCRdb's table, derived via immunoSEQ multiplex PCR, lists solely in-frame clones and lacks some. Of about 100,000 clones listed, approximately 89% were seen once; the top ten hold 4% to 5%. Concerning this clone: Its antigen is unknown.

The sequencing here drew on peripheral blood, taken on day 0 of MenACWY control vaccination. The clonotype originates from an adult in good health.

The CDR3 nucleotides are TGTGCCAGCAGCTTGGGCCAGGGAGGTGAAAAACTGTTTTTT. Encoded protein: CASSLGQGGEKLFF. The chain recombines TRBV7-2 with TRBJ1-4; TRBD1 might be the D (5 bases). Trimming pared 3 bases from V and 7 bases from J, leaving 12 bases between. Germline V gene data show CDR1 as SGHTA and CDR2 as FQGNSA. The CDR3 loop spans 14 amino acids.